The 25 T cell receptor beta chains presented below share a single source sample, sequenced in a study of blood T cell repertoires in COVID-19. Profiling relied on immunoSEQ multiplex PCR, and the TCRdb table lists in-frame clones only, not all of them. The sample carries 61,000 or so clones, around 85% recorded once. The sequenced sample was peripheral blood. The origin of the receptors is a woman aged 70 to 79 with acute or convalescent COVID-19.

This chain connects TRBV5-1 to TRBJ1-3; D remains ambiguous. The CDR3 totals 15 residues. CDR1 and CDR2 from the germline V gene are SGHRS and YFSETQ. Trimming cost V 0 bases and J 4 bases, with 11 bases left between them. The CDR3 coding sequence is TGCGCCAGCAGCTTGGGCGGGGAGCGCGGAAACACCATATATTTT. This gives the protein CASSLGGERGNTIYF. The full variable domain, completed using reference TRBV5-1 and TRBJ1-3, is KAGVTQTPRYLIKTRGQQVTLSCSPISGHRSVSWYQQTPGQGLQFLFEYFSETQRNKGNFPGRFSGRQFSNSRSEMNVSTLELGDSALYLCASSLGGERGNTIYFGEGSWLTVV.

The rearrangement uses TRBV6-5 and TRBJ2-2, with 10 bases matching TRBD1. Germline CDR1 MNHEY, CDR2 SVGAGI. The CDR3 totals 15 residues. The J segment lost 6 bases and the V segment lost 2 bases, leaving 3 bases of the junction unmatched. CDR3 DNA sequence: TGTGCCAGCAGTTACGGACAGGGGGAGGCCGGGGAGCTGTTTTTT. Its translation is CASSYGQGEAGELFF.

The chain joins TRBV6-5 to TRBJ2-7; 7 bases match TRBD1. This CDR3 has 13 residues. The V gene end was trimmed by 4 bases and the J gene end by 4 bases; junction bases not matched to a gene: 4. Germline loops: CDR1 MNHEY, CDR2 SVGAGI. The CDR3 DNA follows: TGTGCCAGCAGTTCGGACAGGACTTACGAGCAGTACTTC. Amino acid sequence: CASSSDRTYEQYF.

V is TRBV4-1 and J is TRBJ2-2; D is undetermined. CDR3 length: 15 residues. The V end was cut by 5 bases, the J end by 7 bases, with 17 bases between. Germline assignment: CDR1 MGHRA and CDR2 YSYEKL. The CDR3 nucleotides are TGCGCCAGCAGCACTTCCATAGTTCTGCGCGGGGAGCTGTTTTTT. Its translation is CASSTSIVLRGELFF.

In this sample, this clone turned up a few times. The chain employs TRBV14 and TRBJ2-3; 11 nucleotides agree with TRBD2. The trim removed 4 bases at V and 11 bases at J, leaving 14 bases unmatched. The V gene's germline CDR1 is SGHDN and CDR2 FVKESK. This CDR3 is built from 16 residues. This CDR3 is CASSPLSSSGGVGQYF. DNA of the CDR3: TGTGCCAGCAGCCCCCTATCGAGTAGCGGGGGGGTTGGGCAGTATTTT.

In DNA, the CDR3 is TGTGCCAGCAGCTGGGACAGAAACTACGAGCAGTACTTC. This sequence encodes CASSWDRNYEQYF. This chain connects TRBV7-3 to TRBJ2-7; 7 bases are shared with TRBD1. CDR3 length: 13 amino acids. Per germline, CDR1 SGHTA and CDR2 FQGTGA. Trimming cost V 4 bases and J 3 bases; bases outside gene matches: 3.

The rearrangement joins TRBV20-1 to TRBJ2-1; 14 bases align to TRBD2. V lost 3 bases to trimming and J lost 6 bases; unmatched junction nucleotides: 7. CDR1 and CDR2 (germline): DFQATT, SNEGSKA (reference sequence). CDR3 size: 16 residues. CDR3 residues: CSASSGLAGDFNEQFF. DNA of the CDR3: TGCAGTGCTAGTTCGGGACTAGCGGGGGACTTCAATGAGCAGTTCTTC.

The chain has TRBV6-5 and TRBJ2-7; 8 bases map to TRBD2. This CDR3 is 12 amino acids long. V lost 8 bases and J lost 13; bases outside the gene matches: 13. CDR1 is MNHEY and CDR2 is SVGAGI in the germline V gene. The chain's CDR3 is CASWQLAGKIYF. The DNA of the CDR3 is TGTGCCAGCTGGCAGTTAGCGGGGAAAATATACTTC.

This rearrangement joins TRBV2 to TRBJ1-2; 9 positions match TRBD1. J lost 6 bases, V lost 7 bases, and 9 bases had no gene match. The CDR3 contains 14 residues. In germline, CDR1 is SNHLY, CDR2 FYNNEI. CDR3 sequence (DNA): TGTGCCAGCACTTACCTCGGGACAGGGCATGGCTACACCTTC. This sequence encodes CASTYLGTGHGYTF.

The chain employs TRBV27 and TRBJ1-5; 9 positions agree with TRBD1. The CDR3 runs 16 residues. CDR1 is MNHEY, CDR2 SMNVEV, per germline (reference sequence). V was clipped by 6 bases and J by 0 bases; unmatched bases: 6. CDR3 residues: CASRLTGGFSNQPQHF. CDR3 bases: TGTGCCAGCAGGCTAACAGGGGGCTTTAGCAATCAGCCCCAGCATTTT.

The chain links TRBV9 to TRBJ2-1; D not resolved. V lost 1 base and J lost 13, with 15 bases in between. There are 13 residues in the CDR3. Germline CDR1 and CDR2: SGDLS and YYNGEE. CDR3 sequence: CASSVLNAVEQFF. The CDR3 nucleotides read TGTGCCAGCAGCGTACTAAACGCCGTAGAACAGTTCTTC.

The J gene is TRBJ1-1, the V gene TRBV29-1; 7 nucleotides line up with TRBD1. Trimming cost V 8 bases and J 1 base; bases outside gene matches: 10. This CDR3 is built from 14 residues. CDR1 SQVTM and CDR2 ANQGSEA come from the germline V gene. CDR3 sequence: CSTMREGANTEAFF. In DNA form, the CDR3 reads TGCAGCACCATGCGAGAGGGGGCGAACACTGAAGCTTTCTTT.

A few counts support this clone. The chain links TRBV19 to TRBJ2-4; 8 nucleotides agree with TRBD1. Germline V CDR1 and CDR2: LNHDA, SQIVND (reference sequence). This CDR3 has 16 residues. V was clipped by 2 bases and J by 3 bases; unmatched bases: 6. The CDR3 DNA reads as TGTGCCAGTAGTATATGGACAGGGAAGGACAAAAACATTCAGTACTTC. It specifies CASSIWTGKDKNIQYF.

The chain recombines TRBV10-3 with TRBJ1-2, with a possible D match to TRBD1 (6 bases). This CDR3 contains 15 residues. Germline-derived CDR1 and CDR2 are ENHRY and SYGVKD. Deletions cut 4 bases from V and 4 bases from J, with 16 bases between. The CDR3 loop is CAISVGQGRGYGYTF. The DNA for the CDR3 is TGTGCCATCAGTGTTGGGCAGGGGCGAGGCTATGGCTACACCTTC.

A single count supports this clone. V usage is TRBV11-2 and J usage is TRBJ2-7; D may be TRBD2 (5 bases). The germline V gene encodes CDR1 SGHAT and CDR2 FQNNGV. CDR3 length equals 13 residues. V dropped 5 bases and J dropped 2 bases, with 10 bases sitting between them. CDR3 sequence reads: CASSRDGTYEQYF. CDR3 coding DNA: TGTGCCAGCAGCCGAGACGGGACCTACGAGCAGTACTTC.

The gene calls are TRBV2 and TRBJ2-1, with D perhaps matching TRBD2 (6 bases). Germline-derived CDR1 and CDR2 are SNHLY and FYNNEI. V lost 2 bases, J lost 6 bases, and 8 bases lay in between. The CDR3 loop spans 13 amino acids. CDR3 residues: CASSEWDFNEQFF. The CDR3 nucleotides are TGTGCCAGCAGTGAATGGGACTTCAATGAGCAGTTCTTC.

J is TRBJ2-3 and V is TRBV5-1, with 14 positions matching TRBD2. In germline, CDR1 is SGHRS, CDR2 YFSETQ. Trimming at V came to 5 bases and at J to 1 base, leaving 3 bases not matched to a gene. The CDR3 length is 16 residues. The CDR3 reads CASSSGLAGGTDTQYF. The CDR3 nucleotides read TGCGCCAGCAGTTCGGGACTAGCGGGGGGCACAGATACGCAGTATTTT.

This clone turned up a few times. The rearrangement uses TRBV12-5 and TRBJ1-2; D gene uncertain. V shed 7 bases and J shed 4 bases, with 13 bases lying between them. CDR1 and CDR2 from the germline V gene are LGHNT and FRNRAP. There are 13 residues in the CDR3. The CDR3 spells CASEEAGFYGYTF. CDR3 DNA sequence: TGTGCTAGTGAAGAAGCAGGATTCTATGGCTACACCTTC.

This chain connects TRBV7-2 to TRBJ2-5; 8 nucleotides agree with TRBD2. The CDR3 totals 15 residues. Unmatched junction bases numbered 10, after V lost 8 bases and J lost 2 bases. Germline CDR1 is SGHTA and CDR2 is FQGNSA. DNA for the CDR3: TGTGCCAGCGGTCTCGGGAGGGGATGGCAAGAGACCCAGTACTTC. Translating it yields CASGLGRGWQETQYF.

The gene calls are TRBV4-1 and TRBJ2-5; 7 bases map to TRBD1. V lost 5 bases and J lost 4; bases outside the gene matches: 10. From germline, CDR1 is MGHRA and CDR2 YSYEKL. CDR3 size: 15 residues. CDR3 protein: CASSSRTGMAETQYF. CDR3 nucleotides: TGCGCCAGCAGCTCCCGGACAGGCATGGCAGAGACCCAGTACTTC.

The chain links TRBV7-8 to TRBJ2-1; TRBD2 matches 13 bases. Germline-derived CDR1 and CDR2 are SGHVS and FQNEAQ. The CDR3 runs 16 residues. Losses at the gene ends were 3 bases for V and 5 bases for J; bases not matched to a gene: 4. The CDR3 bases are TGTGCCAGCAGCTTCACTAGCGGGGGGGCCCACAATGAGCAGTTCTTC. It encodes CASSFTSGGAHNEQFF.

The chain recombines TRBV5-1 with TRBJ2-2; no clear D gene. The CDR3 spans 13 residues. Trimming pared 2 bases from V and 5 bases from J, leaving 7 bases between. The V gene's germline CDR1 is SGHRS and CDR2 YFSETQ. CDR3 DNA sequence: TGCGCCAGCAGCTTATTCGGGACCGGGGAGCTGTTTTTT. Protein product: CASSLFGTGELFF. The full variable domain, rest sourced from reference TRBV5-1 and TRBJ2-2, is KAGVTQTPRYLIKTRGQQVTLSCSPISGHRSVSWYQQTPGQGLQFLFEYFSETQRNKGNFPGRFSGRQFSNSRSEMNVSTLELGDSALYLCASSLFGTGELFFGEGSRLTVL.

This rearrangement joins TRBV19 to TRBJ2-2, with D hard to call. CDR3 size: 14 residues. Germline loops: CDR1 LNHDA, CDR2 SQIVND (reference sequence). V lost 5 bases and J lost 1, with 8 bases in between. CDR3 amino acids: CASSPRQNTGELFF. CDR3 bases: TGTGCCAGTAGTCCACGACAGAACACCGGGGAGCTGTTTTTT.

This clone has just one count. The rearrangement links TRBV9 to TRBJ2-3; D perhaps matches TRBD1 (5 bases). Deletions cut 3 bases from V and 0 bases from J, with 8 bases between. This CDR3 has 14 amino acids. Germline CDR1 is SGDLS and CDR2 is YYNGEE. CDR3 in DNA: TGTGCCAGCAGCGAACAGGCTAGCACAGATACGCAGTATTTT. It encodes CASSEQASTDTQYF.

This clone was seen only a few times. DNA for the CDR3: TGCAGCGCCCCAACAGGGATGGGAGAGACCCAGTACTTC. Residues: CSAPTGMGETQYF. The chain employs TRBV29-1 and TRBJ2-5, with D possibly TRBD1 on 6 matching bases. This CDR3 is built from 13 residues. CDR1 is SQVTM, CDR2 ANQGSEA, per germline. Trimming took off 7 bases at V and 4 bases at J, with 16 bases between the two ends.